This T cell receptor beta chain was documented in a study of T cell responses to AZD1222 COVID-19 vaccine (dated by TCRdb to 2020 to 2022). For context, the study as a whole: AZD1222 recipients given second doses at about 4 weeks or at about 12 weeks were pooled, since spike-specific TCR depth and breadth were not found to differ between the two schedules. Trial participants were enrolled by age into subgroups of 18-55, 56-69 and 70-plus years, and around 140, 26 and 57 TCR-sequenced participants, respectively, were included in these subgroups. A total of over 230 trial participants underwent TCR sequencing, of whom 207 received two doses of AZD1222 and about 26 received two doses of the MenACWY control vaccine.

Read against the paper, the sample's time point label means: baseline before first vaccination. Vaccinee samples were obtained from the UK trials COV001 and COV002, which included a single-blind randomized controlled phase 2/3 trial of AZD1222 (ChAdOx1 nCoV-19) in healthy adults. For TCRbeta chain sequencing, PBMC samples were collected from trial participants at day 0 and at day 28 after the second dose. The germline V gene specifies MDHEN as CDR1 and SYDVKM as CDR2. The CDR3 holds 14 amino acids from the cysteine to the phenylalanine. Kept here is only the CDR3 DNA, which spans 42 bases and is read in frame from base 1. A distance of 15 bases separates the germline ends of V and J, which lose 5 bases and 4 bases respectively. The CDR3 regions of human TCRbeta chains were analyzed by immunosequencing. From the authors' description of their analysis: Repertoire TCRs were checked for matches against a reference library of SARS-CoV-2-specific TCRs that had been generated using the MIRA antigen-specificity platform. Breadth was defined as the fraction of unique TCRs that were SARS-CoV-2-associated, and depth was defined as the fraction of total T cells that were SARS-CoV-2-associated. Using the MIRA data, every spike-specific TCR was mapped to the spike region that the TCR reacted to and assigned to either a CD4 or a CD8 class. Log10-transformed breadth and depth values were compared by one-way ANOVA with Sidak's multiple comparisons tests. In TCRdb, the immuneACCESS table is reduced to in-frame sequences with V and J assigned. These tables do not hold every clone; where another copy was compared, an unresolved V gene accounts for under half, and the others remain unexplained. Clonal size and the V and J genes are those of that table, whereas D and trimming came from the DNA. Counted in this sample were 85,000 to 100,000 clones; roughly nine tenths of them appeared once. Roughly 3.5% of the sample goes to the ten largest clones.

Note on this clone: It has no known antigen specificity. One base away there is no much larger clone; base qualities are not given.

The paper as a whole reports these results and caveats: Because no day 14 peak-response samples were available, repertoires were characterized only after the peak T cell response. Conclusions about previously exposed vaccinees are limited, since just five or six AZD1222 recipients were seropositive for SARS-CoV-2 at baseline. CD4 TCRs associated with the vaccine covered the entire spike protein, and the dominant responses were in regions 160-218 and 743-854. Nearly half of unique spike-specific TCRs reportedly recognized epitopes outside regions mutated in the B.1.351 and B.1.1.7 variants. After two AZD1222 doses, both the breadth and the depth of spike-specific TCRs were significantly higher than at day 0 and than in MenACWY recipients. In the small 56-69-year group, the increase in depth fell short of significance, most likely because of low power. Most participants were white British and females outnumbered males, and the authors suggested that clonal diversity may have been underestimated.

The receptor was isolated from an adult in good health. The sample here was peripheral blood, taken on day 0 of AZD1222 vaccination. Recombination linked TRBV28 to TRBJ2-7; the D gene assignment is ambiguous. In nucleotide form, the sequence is TGTGCCAGCAGTGCGCTCGGACGGCTTTACGAGCAGTACTTC. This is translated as CASSALGRLYEQYF.